Here is one TCR beta chain with its context. In the original analysis: Amplification from reference gene primers served as the basis for estimated nucleated cell counts. Produced via immunoSEQ multiplex PCR; TCRdb's table is partial and in-frame only. The V and J calls and clone size are taken from that table; D and trimming were inferred from the DNA. The profile shows 120,000 to 150,000 clones, roughly four fifths of them singletons. This sample was included in a study of blood T cell repertoires in COVID-19. Study overall: Sources were T cells, B-cell-depleted T cells, or PBMCs; the material itself was cDNA or gDNA.

Germline lookup yields CDR1 LNHDA and CDR2 SQIVND (reference sequence). The CDR3 spans 15 residues. V dropped 6 bases and J dropped 5; count of bases not matched to a gene: 9. Sequencing was done on a sample of peripheral blood. This sequence joins TRBV19 and TRBJ2-7, with TRBD2 matching over 11 bases. The source is a human donor in a cohort sampled during active COVID-19. The CDR3 DNA reads TGTGCCAGTAGGGCCACTAGCGGGAGCAGCAACGAGCAGTACTTC. Its translation is CASRATSGSSNEQYF.